This T cell receptor beta chain was documented in a study of lymphopenia after photon versus proton radiotherapy. Assay: immunoSEQ multiplex PCR; the TCRdb copy retains only in-frame clones and omits some. Altogether about 26,000 clones are present, roughly four fifths being singletons, with the ten largest covering under 4.5%. CDR1 is KGHSH, CDR2 LQKENI, per germline. V lost 1 base and J 7 bases, leaving 11 bases between the germline ends. This CDR3 is built from 13 residues. This clonotype originated in a woman between 45 and 60 years old with pancreatic cancer. The chain has TRBV18 and TRBJ2-7; possibly TRBD2 for D (6 bases). The source was peripheral blood, collected from a patient treated with photon-based radiotherapy. In DNA, the CDR3 is TGTGCCAGCTCACCACTAGCCCGGGGGGAGCAGTACTTC. Translated: CASSPLARGEQYF.